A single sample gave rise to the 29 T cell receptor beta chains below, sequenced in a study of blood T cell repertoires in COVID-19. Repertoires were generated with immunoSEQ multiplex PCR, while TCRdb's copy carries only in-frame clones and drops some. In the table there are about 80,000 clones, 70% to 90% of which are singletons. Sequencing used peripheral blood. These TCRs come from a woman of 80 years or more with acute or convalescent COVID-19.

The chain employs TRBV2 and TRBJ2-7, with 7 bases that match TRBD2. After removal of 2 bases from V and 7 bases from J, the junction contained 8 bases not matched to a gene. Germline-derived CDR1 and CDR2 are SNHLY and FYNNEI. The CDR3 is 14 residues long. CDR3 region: CASSEWTSAQEQYF. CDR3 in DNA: TGTGCCAGCAGTGAATGGACTAGTGCTCAGGAGCAGTACTTC.

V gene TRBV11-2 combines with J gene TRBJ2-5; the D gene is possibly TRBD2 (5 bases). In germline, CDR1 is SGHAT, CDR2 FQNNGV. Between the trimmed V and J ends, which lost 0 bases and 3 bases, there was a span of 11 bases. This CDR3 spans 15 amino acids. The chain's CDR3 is CASSLEWSGKETQYF. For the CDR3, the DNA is TGTGCCAGCAGCTTAGAATGGTCGGGGAAAGAGACCCAGTACTTC.

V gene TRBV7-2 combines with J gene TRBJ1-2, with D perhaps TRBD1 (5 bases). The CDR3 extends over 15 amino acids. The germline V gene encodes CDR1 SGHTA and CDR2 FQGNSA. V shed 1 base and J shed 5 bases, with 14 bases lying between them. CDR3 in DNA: TGTGCCAGCAGCTTAGATTGGGGCGTAGGGTATGGCTACACCTTC. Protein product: CASSLDWGVGYGYTF. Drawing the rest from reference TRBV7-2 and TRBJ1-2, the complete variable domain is GAGVSQSPSNKVTEKGKDVELRCDPISGHTALYWYRQSLGQGLEFLIYFQGNSAPDKSGLPSDRFSAERTGGSVSTLTIQRTQQEDSAVYLCASSLDWGVGYGYTFGSGTRLTVV.

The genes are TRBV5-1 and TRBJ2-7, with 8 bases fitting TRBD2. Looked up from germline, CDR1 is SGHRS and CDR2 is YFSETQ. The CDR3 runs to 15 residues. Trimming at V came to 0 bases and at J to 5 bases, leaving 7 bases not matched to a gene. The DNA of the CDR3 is TGCGCCAGCAGCTTGGCCGGGGGGGCGGCCCACGAGCAGTACTTC. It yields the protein CASSLAGGAAHEQYF.

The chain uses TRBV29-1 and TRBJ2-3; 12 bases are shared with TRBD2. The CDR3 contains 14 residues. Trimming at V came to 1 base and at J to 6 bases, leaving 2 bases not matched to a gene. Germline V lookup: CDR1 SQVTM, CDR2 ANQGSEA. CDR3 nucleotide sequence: TGCAGCGTTGAAGGACTAGCGGGAGCTGATACGCAGTATTTT. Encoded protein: CSVEGLAGADTQYF.

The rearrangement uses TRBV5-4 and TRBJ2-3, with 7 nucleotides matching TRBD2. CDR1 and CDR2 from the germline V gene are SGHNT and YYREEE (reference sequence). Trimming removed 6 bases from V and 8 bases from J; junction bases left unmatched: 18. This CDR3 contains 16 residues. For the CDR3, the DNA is TGTGCCAGCAACTGGGGAACCGCGCAGCGGGGTGGTACGCAGTATTTT. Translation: CASNWGTAQRGGTQYF.

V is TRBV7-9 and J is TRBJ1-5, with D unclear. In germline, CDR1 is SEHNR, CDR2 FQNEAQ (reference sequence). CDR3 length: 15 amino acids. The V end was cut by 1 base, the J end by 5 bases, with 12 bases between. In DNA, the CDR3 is TGTGCCAGCAGCTTAGGAGCAGAGGGCCATCAGCCCCAGCATTTT. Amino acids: CASSLGAEGHQPQHF.

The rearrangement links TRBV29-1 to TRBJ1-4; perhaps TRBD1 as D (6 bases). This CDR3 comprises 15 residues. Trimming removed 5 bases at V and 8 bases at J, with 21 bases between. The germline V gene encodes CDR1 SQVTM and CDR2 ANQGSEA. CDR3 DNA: TGCAGCGTTTCTCAGACAGGTTCCTCCGGGGAAAAACTGTTTTTT. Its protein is CSVSQTGSSGEKLFF.

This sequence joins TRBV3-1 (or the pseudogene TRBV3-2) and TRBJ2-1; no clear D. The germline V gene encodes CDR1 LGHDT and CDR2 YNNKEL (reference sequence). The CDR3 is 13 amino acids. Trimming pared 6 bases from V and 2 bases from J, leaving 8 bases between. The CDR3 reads CASSTDTYNEQFF. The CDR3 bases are TGTGCCAGCAGTACAGACACCTACAATGAGCAGTTCTTC.

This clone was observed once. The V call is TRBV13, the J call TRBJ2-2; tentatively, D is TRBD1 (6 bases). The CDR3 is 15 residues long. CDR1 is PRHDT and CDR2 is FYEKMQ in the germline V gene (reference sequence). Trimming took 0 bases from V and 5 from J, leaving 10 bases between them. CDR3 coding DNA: TGTGCCAGCAGCTTAGGACAGGGCGGTACCGGGGAGCTGTTTTTT. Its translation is CASSLGQGGTGELFF. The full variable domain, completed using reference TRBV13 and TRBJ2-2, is AAGVIQSPRHLIKEKRETATLKCYPIPRHDTVYWYQQGPGQDPQFLISFYEKMQSDKGSIPDRFSAQQFSDYHSELNMSSLELGDSALYFCASSLGQGGTGELFFGEGSRLTVL.

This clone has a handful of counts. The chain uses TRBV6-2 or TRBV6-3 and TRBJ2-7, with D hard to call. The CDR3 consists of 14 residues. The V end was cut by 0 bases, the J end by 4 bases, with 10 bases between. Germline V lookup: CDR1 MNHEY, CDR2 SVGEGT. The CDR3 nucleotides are TGTGCCAGCAGTTACTCCGCCCTCACTTACGAGCAGTACTTC. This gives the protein CASSYSALTYEQYF.

CDR3 sequence: CASSVRSGGSNTGELFF. The CDR3 nucleotides are TGTGCCAGCAGCGTGCGTAGCGGGGGATCGAACACCGGGGAGCTGTTTTTT. This chain links TRBV9 with TRBJ2-2, with 9 nucleotides matching TRBD2. From germline, CDR1 is SGDLS and CDR2 YYNGEE. The CDR3 extends over 17 amino acids. Germline trimming cut 2 bases from V and 0 bases from J; bases unmatched to any gene: 5.

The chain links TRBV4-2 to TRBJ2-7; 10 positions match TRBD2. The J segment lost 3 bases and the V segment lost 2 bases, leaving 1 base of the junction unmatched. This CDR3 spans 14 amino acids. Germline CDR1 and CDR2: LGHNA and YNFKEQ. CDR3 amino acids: CASSQLAGVYEQYF. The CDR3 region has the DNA TGTGCCAGCAGCCAACTAGCGGGAGTCTACGAGCAGTACTTC.

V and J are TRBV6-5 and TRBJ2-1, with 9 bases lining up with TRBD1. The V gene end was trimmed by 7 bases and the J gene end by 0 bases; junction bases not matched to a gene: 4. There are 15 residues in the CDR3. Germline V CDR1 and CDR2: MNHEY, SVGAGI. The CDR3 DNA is TGTGCCAGCACCGGGACAGGGAGCTCCTACAATGAGCAGTTCTTC. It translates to CASTGTGSSYNEQFF.

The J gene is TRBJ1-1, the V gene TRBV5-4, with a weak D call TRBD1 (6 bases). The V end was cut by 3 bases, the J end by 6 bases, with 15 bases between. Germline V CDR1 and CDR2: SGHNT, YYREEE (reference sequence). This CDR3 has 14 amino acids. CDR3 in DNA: TGTGCCAGCAGCTCTTACAGGGAAGAGGCTGAAGCTTTCTTT. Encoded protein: CASSSYREEAEAFF.

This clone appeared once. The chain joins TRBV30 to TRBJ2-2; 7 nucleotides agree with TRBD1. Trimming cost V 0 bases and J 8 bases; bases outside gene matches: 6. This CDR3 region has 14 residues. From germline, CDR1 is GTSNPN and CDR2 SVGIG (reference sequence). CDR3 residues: CAWSVSGGSGELFF. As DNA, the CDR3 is TGTGCCTGGAGTGTATCAGGGGGTTCGGGGGAGCTGTTTTTT.

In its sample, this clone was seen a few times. The CDR3 loop reads CAISERGAYTF. CDR3 DNA sequence: TGTGCCATCAGTGAGCGGGGTGCCTACACCTTC. This chain uses TRBV10-3 with TRBJ1-2, with D uncertain. Trimming pared 2 bases from V and 10 bases from J, leaving 8 bases between. The CDR3 spans 11 residues. From germline, CDR1 is ENHRY and CDR2 SYGVKD.

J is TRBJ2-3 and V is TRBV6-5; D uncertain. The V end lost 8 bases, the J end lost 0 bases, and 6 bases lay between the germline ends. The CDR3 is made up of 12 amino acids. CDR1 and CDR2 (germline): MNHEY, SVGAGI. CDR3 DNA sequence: TGTGCCAGCTCCTTAAGCACAGATACGCAGTATTTT. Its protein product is CASSLSTDTQYF.

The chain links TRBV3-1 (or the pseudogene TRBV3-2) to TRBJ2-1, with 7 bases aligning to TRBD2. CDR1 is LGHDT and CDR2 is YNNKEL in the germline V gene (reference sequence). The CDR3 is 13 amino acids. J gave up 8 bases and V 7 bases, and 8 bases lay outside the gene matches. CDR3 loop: CASNLGGRDEQFF. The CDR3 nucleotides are TGTGCCAGCAATCTGGGAGGGAGGGATGAGCAGTTCTTC.

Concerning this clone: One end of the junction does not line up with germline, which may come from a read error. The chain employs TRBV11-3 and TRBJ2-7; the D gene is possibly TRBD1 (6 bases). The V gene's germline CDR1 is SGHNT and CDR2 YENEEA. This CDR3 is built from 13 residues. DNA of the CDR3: TGTGCCAGCAGCTTAGACGGACCGGGACAAGGTTATTTC. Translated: CASSLDGPGQGYF.

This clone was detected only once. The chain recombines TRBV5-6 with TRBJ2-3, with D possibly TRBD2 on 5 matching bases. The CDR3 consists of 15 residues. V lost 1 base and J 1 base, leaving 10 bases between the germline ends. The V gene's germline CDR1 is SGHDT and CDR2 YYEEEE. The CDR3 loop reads CASSLPRVGTDTQYF. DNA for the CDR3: TGTGCCAGCAGCTTGCCGAGGGTGGGCACAGATACGCAGTATTTT. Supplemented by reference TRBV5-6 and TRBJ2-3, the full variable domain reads DAGVTQSPTHLIKTRGQQVTLRCSPKSGHDTVSWYQQALGQGPQFIFQYYEEEERQRGNFPDRFSGHQFPNYSSELNVNALLLGDSALYLCASSLPRVGTDTQYFGPGTRLTVL.

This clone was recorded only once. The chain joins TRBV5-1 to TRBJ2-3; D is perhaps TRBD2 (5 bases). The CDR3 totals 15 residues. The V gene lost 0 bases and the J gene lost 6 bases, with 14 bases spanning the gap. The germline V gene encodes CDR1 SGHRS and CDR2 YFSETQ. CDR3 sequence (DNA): TGCGCCAGCAGCTTGGGAGGGCCCGGCCCCGATACGCAGTATTTT. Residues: CASSLGGPGPDTQYF.

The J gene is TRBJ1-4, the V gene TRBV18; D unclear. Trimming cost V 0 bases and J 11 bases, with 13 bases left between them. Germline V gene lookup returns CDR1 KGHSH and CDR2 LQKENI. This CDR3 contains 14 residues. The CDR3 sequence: CASSPPEQLEKLFF. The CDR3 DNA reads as TGTGCCAGCTCACCACCGGAGCAACTTGAGAAACTGTTTTTT.

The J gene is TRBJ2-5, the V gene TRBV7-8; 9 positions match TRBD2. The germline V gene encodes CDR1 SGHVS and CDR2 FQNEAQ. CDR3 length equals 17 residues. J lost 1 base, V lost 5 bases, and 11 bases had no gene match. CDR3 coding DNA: TGTGCCAGCAGCCAATACCGTAGCGGGGGTCGCCAAGAGACCCAGTACTTC. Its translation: CASSQYRSGGRQETQYF. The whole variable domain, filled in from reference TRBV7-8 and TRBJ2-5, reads GAGVSQSPRYKVAKRGQDVALRCDPISGHVSLFWYQQALGQGPEFLTYFQNEAQLDKSGLPSDRFFAERPEGSVSTLKIQRTQQEDSAVYLCASSQYRSGGRQETQYFGPGTRLLVL.

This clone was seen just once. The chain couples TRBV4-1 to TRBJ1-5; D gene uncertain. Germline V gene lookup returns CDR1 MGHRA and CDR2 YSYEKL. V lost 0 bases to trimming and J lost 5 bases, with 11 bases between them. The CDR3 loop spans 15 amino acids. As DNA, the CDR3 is TGCGCCAGCAGCCAAGAAGACAACACAGATCAGCCCCAGCATTTT. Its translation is CASSQEDNTDQPQHF.

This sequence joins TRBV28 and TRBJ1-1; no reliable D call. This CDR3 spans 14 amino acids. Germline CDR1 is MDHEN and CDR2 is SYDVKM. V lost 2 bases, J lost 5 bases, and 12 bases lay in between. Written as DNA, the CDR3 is TGTGCCAGCAGTTTACGAGGGTTCGGTACTGAAGCTTTCTTT. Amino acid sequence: CASSLRGFGTEAFF.

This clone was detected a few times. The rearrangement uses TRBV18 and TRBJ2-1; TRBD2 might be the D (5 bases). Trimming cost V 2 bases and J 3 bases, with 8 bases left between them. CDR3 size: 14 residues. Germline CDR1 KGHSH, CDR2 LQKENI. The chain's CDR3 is CASSPSAVYNEQFF. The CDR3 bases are TGTGCCAGCTCACCATCAGCGGTCTACAATGAGCAGTTCTTC.

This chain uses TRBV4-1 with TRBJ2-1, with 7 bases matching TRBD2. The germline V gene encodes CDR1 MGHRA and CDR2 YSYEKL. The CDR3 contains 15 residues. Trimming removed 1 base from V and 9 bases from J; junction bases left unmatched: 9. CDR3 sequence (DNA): TGCGCCAGCAGCCAAGGGGCTAGCGGCCTGGGTGAGCAGTTCTTC. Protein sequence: CASSQGASGLGEQFF.

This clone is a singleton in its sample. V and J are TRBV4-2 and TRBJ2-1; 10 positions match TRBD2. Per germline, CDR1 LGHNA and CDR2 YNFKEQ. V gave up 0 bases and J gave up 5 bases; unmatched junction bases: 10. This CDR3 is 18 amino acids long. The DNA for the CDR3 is TGTGCCAGCAGCCAAGACGCGGAGGGGCTAGCGGGAGACAATGAGCAGTTCTTC. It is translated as CASSQDAEGLAGDNEQFF.